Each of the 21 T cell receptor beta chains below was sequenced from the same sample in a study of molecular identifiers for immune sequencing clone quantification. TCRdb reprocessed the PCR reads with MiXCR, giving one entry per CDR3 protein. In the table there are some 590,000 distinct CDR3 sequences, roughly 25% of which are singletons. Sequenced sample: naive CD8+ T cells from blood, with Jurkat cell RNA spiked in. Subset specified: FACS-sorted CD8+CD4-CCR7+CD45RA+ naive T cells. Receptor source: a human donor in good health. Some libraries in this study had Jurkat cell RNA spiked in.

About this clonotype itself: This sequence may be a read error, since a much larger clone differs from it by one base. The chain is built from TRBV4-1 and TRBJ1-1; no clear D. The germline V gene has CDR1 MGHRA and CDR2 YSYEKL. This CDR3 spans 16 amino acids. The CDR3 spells CASSQDRGLGGTGAFF. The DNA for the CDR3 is TGCGCCAGCAGCCAAGATCGGGGTCTTGGTGGCACTGGAGCTTTCTTT.

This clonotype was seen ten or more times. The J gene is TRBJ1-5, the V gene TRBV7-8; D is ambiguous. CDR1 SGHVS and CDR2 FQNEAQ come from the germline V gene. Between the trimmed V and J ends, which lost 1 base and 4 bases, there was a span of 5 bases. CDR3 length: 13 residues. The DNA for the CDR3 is TGTGCCAGCAGCTTAGGGGAGAATCAGCCCCAGCATTTT. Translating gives CASSLGENQPQHF. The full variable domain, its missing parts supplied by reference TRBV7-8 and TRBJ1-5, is GAGVSQSPRYKVAKRGQDVALRCDPISGHVSLFWYQQALGQGPEFLTYFQNEAQLDKSGLPSDRFFAERPEGSVSTLKIQRTQQEDSAVYLCASSLGENQPQHFGDGTRLSIL.

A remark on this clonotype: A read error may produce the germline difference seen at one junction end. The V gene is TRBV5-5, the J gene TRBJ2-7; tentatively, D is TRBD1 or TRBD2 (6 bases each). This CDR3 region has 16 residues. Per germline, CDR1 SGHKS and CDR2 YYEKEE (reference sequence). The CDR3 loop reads CAGSLDRGRLSCEQCF. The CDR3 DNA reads TGTGCCGGCAGCTTGGACCGGGGGCGGTTGTCCTGCGAGCAGTGCTTC.

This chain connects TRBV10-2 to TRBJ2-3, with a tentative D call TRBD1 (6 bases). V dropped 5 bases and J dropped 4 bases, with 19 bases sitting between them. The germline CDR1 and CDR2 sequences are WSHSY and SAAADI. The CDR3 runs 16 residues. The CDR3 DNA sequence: TGCGCCAGCAGTAACCCCGGGACACTCAACCCAGATACGCAGTATTTT. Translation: CASSNPGTLNPDTQYF.

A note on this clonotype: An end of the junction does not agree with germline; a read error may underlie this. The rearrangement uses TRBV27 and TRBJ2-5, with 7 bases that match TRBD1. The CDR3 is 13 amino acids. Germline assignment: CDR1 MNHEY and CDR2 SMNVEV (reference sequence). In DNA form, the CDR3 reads TGTGCCAGCTGGGAACAGGCCAGGGGGACCCAGCACTTC. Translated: CASWEQARGTQHF.

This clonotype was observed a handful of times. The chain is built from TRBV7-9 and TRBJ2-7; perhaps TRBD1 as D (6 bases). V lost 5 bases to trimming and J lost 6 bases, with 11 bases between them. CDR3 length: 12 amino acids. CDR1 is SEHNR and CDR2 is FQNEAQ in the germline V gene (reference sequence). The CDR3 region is CASSETGSEQYF. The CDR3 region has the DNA TGTGCCAGCAGCGAAACAGGGAGCGAGCAGTACTTC.

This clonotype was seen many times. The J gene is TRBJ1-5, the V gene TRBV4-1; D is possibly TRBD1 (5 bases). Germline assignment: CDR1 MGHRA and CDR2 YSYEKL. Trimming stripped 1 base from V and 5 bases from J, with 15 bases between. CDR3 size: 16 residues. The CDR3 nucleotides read TGCGCCAGCAGCCAAGGTCCCGGGGCGGGATATCAGCCCCAGCATTTT. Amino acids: CASSQGPGAGYQPQHF.

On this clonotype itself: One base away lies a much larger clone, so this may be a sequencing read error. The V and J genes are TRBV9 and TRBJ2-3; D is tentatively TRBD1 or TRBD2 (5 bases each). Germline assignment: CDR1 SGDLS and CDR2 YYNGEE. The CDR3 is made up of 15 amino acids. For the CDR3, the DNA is TGTGCCAGCAGCGTCGAGAAGGGACCCACAGAAACGCAGTATTTT. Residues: CASSVEKGPTETQYF.

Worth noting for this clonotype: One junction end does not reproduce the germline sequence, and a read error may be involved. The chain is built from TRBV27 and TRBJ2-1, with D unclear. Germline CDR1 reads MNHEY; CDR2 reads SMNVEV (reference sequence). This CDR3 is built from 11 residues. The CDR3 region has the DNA TGTGCCAGCAGCCGATACAATGACCAGTTCTTC. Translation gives CASSRYNDQFF.

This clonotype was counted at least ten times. CDR3 in amino acids: CASSPLVKVKNIQYF. In DNA, the CDR3 is TGCGCCAGCAGCCCCCTTGTGAAAGTCAAAAACATTCAGTACTTC. This rearrangement joins TRBV5-1 to TRBJ2-4; no clear D. Trimming stripped 4 bases from V and 3 bases from J, with 14 bases between. Germline CDR1 reads SGHRS; CDR2 reads YFSETQ. The CDR3 loop spans 15 amino acids.

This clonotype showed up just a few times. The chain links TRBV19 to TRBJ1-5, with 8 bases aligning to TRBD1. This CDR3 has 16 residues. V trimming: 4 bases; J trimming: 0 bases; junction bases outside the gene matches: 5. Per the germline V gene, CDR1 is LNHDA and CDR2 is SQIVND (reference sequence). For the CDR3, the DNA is TGTGCCAGTAGTAAGACAGGGGACCATAGCAATCAGCCCCAGCATTTT. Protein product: CASSKTGDHSNQPQHF.

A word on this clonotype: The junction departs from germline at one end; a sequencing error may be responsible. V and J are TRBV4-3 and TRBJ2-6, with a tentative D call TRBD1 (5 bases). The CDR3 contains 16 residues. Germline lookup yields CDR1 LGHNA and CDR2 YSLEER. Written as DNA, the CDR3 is TGCGCCCGCCGCCAAGAAGCCCGCTCTGGGGCCCCCGTCCTGCCTTTC. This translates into CARRQEARSGAPVLPF.

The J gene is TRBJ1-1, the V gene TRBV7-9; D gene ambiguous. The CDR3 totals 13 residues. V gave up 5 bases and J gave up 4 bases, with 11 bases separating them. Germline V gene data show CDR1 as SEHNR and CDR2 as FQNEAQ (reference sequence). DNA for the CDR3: TGTGCCAGCAGCCGACTCGCGGGCACTGAAGCTTTCTTT. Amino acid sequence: CASSRLAGTEAFF.

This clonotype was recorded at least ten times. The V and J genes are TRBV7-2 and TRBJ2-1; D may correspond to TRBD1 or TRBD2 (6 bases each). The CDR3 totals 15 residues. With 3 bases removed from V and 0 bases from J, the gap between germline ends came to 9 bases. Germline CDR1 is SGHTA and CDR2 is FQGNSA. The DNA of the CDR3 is TGTGCCAGCAGCTTGGGGGGCGGCTCCTACAATGAGCAGTTCTTC. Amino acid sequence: CASSLGGGSYNEQFF.

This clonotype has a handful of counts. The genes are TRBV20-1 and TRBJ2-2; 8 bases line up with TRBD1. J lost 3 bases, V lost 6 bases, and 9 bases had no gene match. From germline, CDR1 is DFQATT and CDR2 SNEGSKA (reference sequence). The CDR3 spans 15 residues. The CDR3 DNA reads TGCAGTGCCCCGGGACAGGCGGAACACACCGGGGAGCTGTTTTTT. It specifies CSAPGQAEHTGELFF.

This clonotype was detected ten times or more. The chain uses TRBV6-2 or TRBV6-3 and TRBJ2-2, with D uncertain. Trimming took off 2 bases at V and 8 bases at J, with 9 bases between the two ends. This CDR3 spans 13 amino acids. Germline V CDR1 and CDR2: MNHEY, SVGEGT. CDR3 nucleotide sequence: TGTGCCAGCAGTTACCCCCGTGGGGGGGAGCTGTTTTTT. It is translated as CASSYPRGGELFF.

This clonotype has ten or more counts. CDR3: CASSPMREEVETQYF. Written as DNA, the CDR3 is TGTGCCAGCTCACCGATGCGGGAGGAGGTAGAGACCCAGTACTTC. V usage is TRBV18 and J usage is TRBJ2-5; TRBD2 aligns across 8 bases. The CDR3 length is 15 residues. In germline, CDR1 is KGHSH, CDR2 LQKENI. V gave up 3 bases and J gave up 4 bases; unmatched junction bases: 7.

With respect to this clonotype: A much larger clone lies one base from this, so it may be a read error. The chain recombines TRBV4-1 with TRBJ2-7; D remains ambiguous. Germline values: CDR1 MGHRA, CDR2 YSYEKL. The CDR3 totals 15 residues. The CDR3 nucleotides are TGCGTCAGCAGCCAAGAGACATTTGGGTCCTACGAGCAGTACTTC. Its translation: CVSSQETFGSYEQYF.

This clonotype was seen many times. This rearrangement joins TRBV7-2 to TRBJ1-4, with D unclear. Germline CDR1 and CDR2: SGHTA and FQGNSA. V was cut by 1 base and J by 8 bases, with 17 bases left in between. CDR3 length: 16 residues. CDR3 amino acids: CASSLDQISGWEKLFF. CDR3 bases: TGTGCCAGCAGCTTAGATCAGATTTCGGGATGGGAAAAACTGTTTTTT.

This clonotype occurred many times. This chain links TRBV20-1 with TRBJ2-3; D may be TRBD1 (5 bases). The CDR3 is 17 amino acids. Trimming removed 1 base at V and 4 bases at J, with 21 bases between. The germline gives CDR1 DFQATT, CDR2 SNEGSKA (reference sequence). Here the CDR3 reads CSARGYVATAKADTQYF. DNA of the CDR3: TGCAGTGCTAGAGGTTACGTTGCGACAGCGAAGGCAGATACGCAGTATTTT.

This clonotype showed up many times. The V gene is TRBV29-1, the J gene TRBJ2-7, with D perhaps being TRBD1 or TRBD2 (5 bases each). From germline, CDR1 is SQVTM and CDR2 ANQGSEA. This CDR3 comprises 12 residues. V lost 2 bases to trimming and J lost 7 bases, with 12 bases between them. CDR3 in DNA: TGCAGCGTTGAACGGACTGGGGGTGAGCAGTACTTC. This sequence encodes CSVERTGGEQYF.